Reported below is one TCR beta chain. Antigen unknown. These data originate in a study of cytomegalovirus exposure and HLA in healthy donors. Profiling relied on immunoSEQ multiplex PCR, and the TCRdb table lists in-frame clones only, not all of them. The data show roughly 200,000 clones, approximately 83% seen once. CDR3 length equals 13 residues. Trimming took 4 bases from V and 4 from J, leaving 11 bases between them. Germline V CDR1 and CDR2: SGHDT, YYEEEE. Study-wide points: It was found in a later analysis that first-cohort TCR clusters tended to co-occur in the approximately 120 validation repertoires. In vitro experiments confirmed that a few CMV-associated chains were specific for CMV antigens.

Among the roughly 110 subjects of the validation cohort, separate from the roughly 700-subject first cohort, were the donors. The sequenced material came from PBMCs. The rearrangement links TRBV5-6 to TRBJ2-5, with D hard to call. This sequence was found in a young woman in good health and CMV-seropositive. For the CDR3, the DNA is TGTGCCAGCAGCATAGAGCGTAGAGAGACCCAGTACTTC. Translating gives CASSIERRETQYF.